Below, one T cell receptor beta chain is given with its context. The antigen is unknown. TCRdb redid the calling of the 5' RACE reads with MiXCR, one entry per CDR3 protein. The sample lists some 350,000 distinct CDR3 sequences; roughly 4.3% were seen once. This sample stems from a study of T cells after yellow fever vaccination. Whole-study results and caveats: FACS-sorted repertoires could harbor abundant contaminating bulk-population clonotypes.

This receptor was identified in a man aged 18 to 30 who received the YFV17D yellow fever vaccine. The input for sequencing was PBMCs, taken 5 days after the yellow fever booster vaccination.

In DNA form, the CDR3 reads TGCAGTGCCGATTGGGGGCAGGGAGGTGAAAAACTGTTTTTT. Amino acids: CSADWGQGGEKLFF. The chain carries TRBV20-1 and TRBJ1-4; possibly TRBD1 for D (6 bases). Trimming pared 6 bases from V and 7 bases from J, leaving 18 bases between. CDR3 length: 14 residues. From germline, CDR1 is DFQATT and CDR2 SNEGSKA (reference sequence).